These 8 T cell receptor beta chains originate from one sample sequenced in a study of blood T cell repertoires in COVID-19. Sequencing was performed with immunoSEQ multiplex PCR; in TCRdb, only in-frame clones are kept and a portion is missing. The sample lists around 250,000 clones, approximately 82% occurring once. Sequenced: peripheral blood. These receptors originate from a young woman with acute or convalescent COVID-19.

CDR3 sequence reads: CASRVESTDTQYF. In DNA form, the CDR3 reads TGCGCCAGCAGGGTGGAGAGCACAGATACGCAGTATTTT. The genes are TRBV5-1 and TRBJ2-3; D not resolved. The germline V gene encodes CDR1 SGHRS and CDR2 YFSETQ. V lost 5 bases, J lost 0 bases, and 7 bases lay in between. The CDR3 is made up of 13 amino acids.

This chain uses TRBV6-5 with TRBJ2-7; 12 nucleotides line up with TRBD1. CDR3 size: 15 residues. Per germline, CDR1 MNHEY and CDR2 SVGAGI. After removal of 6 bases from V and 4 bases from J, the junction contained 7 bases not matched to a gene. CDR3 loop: CASRTGQGAVYEQYF. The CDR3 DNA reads TGTGCCAGCAGGACGGGACAGGGGGCAGTATACGAGCAGTACTTC.

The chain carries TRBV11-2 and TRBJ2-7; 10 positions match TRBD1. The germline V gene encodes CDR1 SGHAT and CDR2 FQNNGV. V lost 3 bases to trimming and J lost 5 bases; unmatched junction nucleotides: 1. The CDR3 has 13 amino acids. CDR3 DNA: TGTGCCAGCAGCTTGGGACAGGGGAACGAGCAGTACTTC. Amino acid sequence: CASSLGQGNEQYF.

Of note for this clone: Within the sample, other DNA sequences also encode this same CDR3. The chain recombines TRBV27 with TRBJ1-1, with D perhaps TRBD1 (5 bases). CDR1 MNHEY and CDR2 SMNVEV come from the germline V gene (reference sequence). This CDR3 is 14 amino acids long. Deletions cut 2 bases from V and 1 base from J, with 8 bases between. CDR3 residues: CASSLAGPNTEAFF. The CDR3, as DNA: TGTGCCAGCAGTTTAGCAGGGCCGAACACTGAAGCTTTCTTT.

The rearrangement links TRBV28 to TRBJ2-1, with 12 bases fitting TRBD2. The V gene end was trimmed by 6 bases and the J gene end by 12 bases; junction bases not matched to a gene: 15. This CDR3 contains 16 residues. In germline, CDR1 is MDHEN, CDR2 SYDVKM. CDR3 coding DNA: TGTGCCAGCAGCTCCCCCGGGACTAGCGGGCCCCGGGGGCAGTTCTTC. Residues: CASSSPGTSGPRGQFF.

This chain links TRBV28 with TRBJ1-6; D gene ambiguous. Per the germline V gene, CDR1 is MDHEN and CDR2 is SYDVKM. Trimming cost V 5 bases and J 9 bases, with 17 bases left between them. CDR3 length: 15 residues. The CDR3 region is CASSPGNSYGSPLHF. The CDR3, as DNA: TGTGCCAGCAGTCCGGGGAACTCCTATGGTTCACCCCTCCACTTT.

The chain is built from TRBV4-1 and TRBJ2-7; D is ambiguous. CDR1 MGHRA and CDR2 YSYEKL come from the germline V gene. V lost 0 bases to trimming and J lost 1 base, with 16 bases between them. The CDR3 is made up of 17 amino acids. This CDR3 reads CASSQDQATEWSYEQYF. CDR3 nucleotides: TGCGCCAGCAGCCAAGATCAAGCTACAGAGTGGTCCTACGAGCAGTACTTC.

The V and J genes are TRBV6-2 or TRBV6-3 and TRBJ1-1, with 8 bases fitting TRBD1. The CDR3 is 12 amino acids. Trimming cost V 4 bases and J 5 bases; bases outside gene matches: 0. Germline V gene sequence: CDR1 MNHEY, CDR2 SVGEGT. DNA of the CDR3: TGTGCCAGCAGTTGGACAGGGACTGAAGCTTTCTTT. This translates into CASSWTGTEAFF.